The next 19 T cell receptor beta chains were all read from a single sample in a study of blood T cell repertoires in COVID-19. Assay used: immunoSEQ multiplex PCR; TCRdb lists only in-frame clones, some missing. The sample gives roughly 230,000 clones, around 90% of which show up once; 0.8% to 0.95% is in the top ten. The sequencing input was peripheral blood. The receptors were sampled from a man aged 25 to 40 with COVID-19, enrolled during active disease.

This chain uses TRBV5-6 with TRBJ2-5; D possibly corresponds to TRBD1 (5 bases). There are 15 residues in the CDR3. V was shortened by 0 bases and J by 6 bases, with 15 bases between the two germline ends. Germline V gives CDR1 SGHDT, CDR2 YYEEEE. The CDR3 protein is CASSLDLGRGKTQYF. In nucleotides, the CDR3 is TGTGCCAGCAGCTTGGATTTGGGGCGAGGAAAGACCCAGTACTTC.

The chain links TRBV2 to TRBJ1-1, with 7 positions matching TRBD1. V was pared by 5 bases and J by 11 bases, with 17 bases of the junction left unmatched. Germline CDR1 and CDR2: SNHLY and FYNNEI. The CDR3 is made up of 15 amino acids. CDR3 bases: TGTGCCAGCAGTTTAGACAGGGCTTACGAGGTTTGGGCTTTCTTT. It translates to CASSLDRAYEVWAFF.

CDR3 nucleotide sequence: TGTGCCAGCAGCCTCGGGGGGACCTACGAGTGGAATCAGCCCCAGCATTTT. This sequence encodes CASSLGGTYEWNQPQHF. The rearrangement joins TRBV7-9 to TRBJ1-5; D is perhaps TRBD1 (5 bases). CDR1 is SEHNR and CDR2 is FQNEAQ in the germline V gene (reference sequence). The germline V and J ends were trimmed by 5 bases and 4 bases, with 21 bases remaining between them. The CDR3 runs to 17 residues.

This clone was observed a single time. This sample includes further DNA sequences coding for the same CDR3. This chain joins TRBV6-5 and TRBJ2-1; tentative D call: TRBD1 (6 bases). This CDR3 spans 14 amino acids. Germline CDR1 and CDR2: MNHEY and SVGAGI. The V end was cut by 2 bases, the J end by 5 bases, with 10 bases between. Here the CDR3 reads CASSYGTGNNEQFF. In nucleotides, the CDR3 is TGTGCCAGCAGTTACGGAACAGGGAACAATGAGCAGTTCTTC.

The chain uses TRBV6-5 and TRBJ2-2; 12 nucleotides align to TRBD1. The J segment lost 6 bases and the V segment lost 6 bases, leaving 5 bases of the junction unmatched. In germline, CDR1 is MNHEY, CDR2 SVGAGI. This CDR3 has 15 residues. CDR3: CASSPGQGAAGELFF. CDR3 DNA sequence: TGTGCCAGCAGCCCGGGACAGGGGGCTGCCGGGGAGCTGTTTTTT.

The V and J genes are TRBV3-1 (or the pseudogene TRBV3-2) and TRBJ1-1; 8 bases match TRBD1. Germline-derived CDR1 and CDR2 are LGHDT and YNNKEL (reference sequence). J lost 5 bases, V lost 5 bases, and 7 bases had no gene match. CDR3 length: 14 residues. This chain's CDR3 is CASSYDRGGTEAFF. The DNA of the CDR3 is TGTGCCAGCAGCTACGACAGGGGCGGAACTGAAGCTTTCTTT.

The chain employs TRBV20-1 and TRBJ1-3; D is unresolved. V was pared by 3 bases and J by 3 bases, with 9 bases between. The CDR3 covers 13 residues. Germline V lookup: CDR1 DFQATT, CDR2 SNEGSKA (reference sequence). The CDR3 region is CSASSGIGNTIYF. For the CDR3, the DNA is TGCAGTGCTAGTTCCGGGATTGGAAACACCATATATTTT.

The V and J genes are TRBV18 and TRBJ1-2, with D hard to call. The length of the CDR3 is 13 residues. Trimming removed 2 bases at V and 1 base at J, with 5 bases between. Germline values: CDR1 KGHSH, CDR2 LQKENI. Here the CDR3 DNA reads TGTGCCAGCTCACCAACAGTTAACTATGGCTACACCTTC. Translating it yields CASSPTVNYGYTF. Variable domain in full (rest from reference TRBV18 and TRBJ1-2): NAGVMQNPRHLVRRRGQEARLRCSPMKGHSHVYWYRQLPEEGLKFMVYLQKENIIDESGMPKERFSAEFPKEGPSILRIQQVVRGDSAAYFCASSPTVNYGYTFGSGTRLTVV.

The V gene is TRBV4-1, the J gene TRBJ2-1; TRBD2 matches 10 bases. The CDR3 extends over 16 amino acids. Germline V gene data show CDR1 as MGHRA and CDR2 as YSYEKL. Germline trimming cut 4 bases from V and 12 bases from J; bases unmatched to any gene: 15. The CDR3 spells CASSPASSGGPSGQFF. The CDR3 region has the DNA TGCGCCAGCAGCCCAGCCTCTAGCGGGGGACCTTCGGGGCAGTTCTTC.

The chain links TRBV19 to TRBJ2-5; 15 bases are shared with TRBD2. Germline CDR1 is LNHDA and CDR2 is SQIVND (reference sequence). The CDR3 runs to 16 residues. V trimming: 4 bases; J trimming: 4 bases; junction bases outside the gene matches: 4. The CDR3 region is CASSRGLAGGPETQYF. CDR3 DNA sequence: TGTGCCAGTAGTAGAGGACTAGCGGGGGGGCCAGAGACCCAGTACTTC.

The CDR3 coding sequence is TGTGCCAGTAGCAGCGGACCTGCGCAGTATTTT. Translating it yields CASSSGPAQYF. This rearrangement joins TRBV19 to TRBJ2-3; a weak D match, TRBD2 (5 bases). Germline values: CDR1 LNHDA, CDR2 SQIVND (reference sequence). The CDR3 covers 11 residues. V lost 6 bases to trimming and J lost 10 bases, with 11 bases between them.

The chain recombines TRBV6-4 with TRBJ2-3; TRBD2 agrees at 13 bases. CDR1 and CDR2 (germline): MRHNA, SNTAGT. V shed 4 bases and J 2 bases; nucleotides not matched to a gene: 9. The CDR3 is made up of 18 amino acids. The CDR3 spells CASSATTSGGIITDTQYF. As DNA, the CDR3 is TGTGCCAGCAGTGCCACGACTAGCGGGGGGATTATCACAGATACGCAGTATTTT.

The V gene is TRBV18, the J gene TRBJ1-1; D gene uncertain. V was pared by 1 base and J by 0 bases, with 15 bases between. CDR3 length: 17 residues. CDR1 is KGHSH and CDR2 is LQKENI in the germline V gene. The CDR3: CASSPRESAPMNTEAFF. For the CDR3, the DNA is TGTGCCAGCTCACCACGGGAGTCAGCCCCAATGAACACTGAAGCTTTCTTT.

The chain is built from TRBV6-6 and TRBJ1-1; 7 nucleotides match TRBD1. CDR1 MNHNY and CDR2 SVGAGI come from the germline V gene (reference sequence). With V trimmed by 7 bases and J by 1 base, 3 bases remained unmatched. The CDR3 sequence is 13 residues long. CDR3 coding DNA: TGTGCCAGCATCAACAGGGGGAACACTGAAGCTTTCTTT. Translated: CASINRGNTEAFF.

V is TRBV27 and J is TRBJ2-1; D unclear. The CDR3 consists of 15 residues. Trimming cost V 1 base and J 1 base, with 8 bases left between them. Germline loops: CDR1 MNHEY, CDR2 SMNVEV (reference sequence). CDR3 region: CASSLWSGSYNEQFF. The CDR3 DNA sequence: TGTGCCAGCAGTTTATGGTCAGGATCCTACAATGAGCAGTTCTTC.

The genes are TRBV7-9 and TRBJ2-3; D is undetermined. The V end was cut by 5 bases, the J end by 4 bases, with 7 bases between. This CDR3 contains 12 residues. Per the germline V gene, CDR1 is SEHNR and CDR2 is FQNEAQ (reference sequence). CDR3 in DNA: TGTGCCAGCAGCCGAGAATCAGATACGCAGTATTTT. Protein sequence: CASSRESDTQYF.

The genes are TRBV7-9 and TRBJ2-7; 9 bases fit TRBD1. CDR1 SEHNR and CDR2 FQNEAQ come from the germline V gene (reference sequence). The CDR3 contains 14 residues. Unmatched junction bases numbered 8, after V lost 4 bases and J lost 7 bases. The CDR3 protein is CASSSEGTGQEQYF. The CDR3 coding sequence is TGTGCCAGCAGCTCCGAGGGGACAGGGCAGGAGCAGTACTTC.

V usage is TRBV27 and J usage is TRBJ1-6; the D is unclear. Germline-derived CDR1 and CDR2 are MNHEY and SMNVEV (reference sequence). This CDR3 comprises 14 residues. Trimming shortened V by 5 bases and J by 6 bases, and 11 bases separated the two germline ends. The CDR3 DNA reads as TGTGCCAGCAGTCAACGCGCGGGTAATTCACCCCTCCACTTT. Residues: CASSQRAGNSPLHF.

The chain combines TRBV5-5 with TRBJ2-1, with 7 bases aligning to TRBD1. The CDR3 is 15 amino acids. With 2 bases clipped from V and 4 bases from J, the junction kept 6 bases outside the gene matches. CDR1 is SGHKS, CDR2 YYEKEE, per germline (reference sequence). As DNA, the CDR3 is TGTGCCAGCAGCTTACTGACAGGGTTTTACAATGAGCAGTTCTTC. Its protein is CASSLLTGFYNEQFF.